The 19 T cell receptor beta chains listed next were all sequenced from one sample in a study of blood T cell repertoires in COVID-19 (dated by TCRdb to the early 2020s). Library preparation employed the immunoSEQ multiplex PCR assay. Not all clones reach the TCRdb copy of this immuneACCESS table, which keeps in-frame sequences only. Checked studies attribute under half of the gap to unresolved V genes and leave the rest unexplained. In all, the sample holds about 440,000 clones, and approximately 89% of those were seen once. Jointly, the top ten make up roughly an eighth of the sample. The specimen was peripheral blood. These receptors originate from a woman in her forties or fifties with COVID-19, enrolled during active disease.

Details on this clone: This CDR3 is also generated by other DNA sequences in the sample. The chain has TRBV30 and TRBJ1-1; D perhaps matches TRBD1 (5 bases). Germline V lookup: CDR1 GTSNPN, CDR2 SVGIG (reference sequence). CDR3 length: 13 residues. V was pared by 0 bases and J by 3 bases, with 8 bases between. CDR3 region: CAWSVRGYTEAFF. The CDR3 DNA follows: TGTGCCTGGAGTGTACGGGGGTACACTGAAGCTTTCTTT.

The rearrangement links TRBV5-4 to TRBJ1-5, with D tentatively TRBD1 (5 bases). There are 13 residues in the CDR3. Trimming left V 5 bases short and J 6 bases short, with 12 bases between. Germline V CDR1 and CDR2: SGHNT, YYREEE (reference sequence). In nucleotides, the CDR3 is TGTGCCAGCAGTAACGGGGGTACTCAGCCCCAGCATTTT. This encodes CASSNGGTQPQHF. The full variable domain, with the rest looked up from reference TRBV5-4 and TRBJ1-5, is ETGVTQSPTHLIKTRGQQVTLRCSSQSGHNTVSWYQQALGQGPQFIFQYYREEENGRGNFPPRFSGLQFPNYSSELNVNALELDDSALYLCASSNGGTQPQHFGDGTRLSIL.

The chain joins TRBV5-1 to TRBJ1-2; 7 bases fit TRBD1. The CDR3 runs to 14 residues. Trimming at V came to 4 bases and at J to 1 base, leaving 4 bases not matched to a gene. CDR1 SGHRS and CDR2 YFSETQ come from the germline V gene. In nucleotides, the CDR3 is TGCGCCAGCAGCCCCAGACAGGGTAACTATGGCTACACCTTC. It codes for CASSPRQGNYGYTF. Full variable domain (remainder filled in from reference TRBV5-1 and TRBJ1-2): KAGVTQTPRYLIKTRGQQVTLSCSPISGHRSVSWYQQTPGQGLQFLFEYFSETQRNKGNFPGRFSGRQFSNSRSEMNVSTLELGDSALYLCASSPRQGNYGYTFGSGTRLTVV.

V usage is TRBV30 and J usage is TRBJ1-2, with TRBD1 identical over 7 bases. The CDR3 covers 15 residues. The germline gives CDR1 GTSNPN, CDR2 SVGIG (reference sequence). With 0 bases clipped from V and 4 bases from J, the junction kept 8 bases outside the gene matches. The CDR3 nucleotides read TGTGCCTGGAGTGTAAGAAGGACAGGCATCTATGGCTACACCTTC. This sequence encodes CAWSVRRTGIYGYTF.

The chain links TRBV7-9 to TRBJ1-1; TRBD1 is a possible D gene (6 bases). Deletions cut 5 bases from V and 4 bases from J, with 14 bases between. The V gene's germline CDR1 is SEHNR and CDR2 FQNEAQ (reference sequence). The CDR3 length is 14 residues. For the CDR3, the DNA is TGTGCCAGCAGCGGTAGTGGGGGGGCCACTGAAGCTTTCTTT. It specifies CASSGSGGATEAFF.

Details on this clone: At one boundary the junction diverges from the germline segment, which might be a read error. V usage is TRBV19 and J usage is TRBJ2-1, with D hard to call. The germline V gene encodes CDR1 LNHDA and CDR2 SQIVND (reference sequence). The CDR3 has 16 amino acids. The CDR3 loop reads CASTPLSRFSSNEQFF. The CDR3, as DNA: TGTGCCAGTACCCCGCTGTCCCGGTTTTCCTCCAATGAGCAGTTCTTC. Full variable domain (remainder filled in from reference TRBV19 and TRBJ2-1): DGGITQSPKYLFRKEGQNVTLSCEQNLNHDAMYWYRQDPGQGLRLIYYSQIVNDFQKGDIAEGYSVSREKKESFPLTVTSAQKNPTAFYLCASTPLSRFSSNEQFFGPGTRLTVL.

The genes are TRBV7-3 and TRBJ1-2; TRBD1 is a possible D gene (6 bases). Germline V gives CDR1 SGHTA, CDR2 FQGTGA. The CDR3 length is 15 residues. Between the trimmed V and J ends, which lost 3 bases and 4 bases, there was a span of 15 bases. CDR3 nucleotide sequence: TGTGCCAGCAGCTTTACGGGGGGCGAAATCTATGGCTACACCTTC. It codes for CASSFTGGEIYGYTF.

The chain employs TRBV30 and TRBJ2-7, with 10 bases that match TRBD1. V gave up 2 bases and J gave up 1 base; unmatched junction bases: 5. Germline V gene sequence: CDR1 GTSNPN, CDR2 SVGIG (reference sequence). The CDR3 sequence is 15 residues long. The CDR3 spells CAWSRGQGLSYEQYF. In DNA form, the CDR3 reads TGTGCCTGGAGTAGGGGACAGGGGCTTTCCTACGAGCAGTACTTC.

The rearrangement joins TRBV19 to TRBJ1-1; TRBD1 might be the D (5 bases). This CDR3 is 14 amino acids long. The germline gives CDR1 LNHDA, CDR2 SQIVND (reference sequence). V was pared by 4 bases and J by 4 bases, with 13 bases between. In nucleotides, the CDR3 is TGTGCCAGTAGTAGGGGACTCGAGGGCACTGAAGCTTTCTTT. This translates into CASSRGLEGTEAFF.

The chain employs TRBV5-1 and TRBJ1-2; 8 positions agree with TRBD1. CDR3 length equals 13 residues. Trimming took 3 bases from V and 12 from J; bases not matched to a gene: 10. Germline V gene sequence: CDR1 SGHRS, CDR2 YFSETQ. This chain's CDR3 is CASSSSDGQGDTF. Written as DNA, the CDR3 is TGCGCCAGCAGCTCAAGCGATGGACAGGGAGACACCTTC.

This chain links TRBV24-1 with TRBJ1-6; TRBD1 might be the D (6 bases). This CDR3 comprises 14 residues. Deletions cut 2 bases from V and 9 bases from J, with 10 bases between. Germline V lookup: CDR1 KGHDR, CDR2 SFDVKD. CDR3 loop: CATSDSTRGSPLHF. In DNA form, the CDR3 reads TGTGCCACCAGTGATTCTACCAGGGGTTCACCCCTCCACTTT.

The chain carries TRBV19 and TRBJ2-3; 7 bases map to TRBD1. J was trimmed by 4 bases and V by 7 bases; bases with no gene match: 8. The CDR3 runs to 14 residues. Germline loops: CDR1 LNHDA, CDR2 SQIVND (reference sequence). CDR3: CASTAGGYSDTQYF. CDR3 bases: TGTGCCAGTACAGCAGGGGGTTATTCAGATACGCAGTATTTT.

For the CDR3, the DNA is TGTGCCAGTAGTATGGGGCTAGCGGGCTCCTCCTACAATGAGCAGTTCTTC. It translates to CASSMGLAGSSYNEQFF. The rearrangement links TRBV19 to TRBJ2-1, with 8 bases lining up with TRBD2. Germline CDR1 is LNHDA and CDR2 is SQIVND (reference sequence). This CDR3 is built from 17 residues. Trimming removed 3 bases from V and 0 bases from J; junction bases left unmatched: 7.

In regard to this clone: At the DNA level, this CDR3 is encoded by other sequences in the same sample as well. The chain couples TRBV11-2 to TRBJ1-1; D is undetermined. Trimming took off 3 bases at V and 1 base at J, with 9 bases between the two ends. The CDR3 loop spans 14 amino acids. Germline V gene data show CDR1 as SGHAT and CDR2 as FQNNGV. The CDR3 sequence: CASSLRAGNTEAFF. The CDR3 region has the DNA TGTGCCAGCAGCTTGAGGGCCGGGAACACTGAAGCTTTCTTT.

The chain joins TRBV20-1 to TRBJ2-1; D call uncertain. Trimming removed 5 bases at V and 8 bases at J, with 10 bases between. The CDR3 runs 11 residues. Per germline, CDR1 DFQATT and CDR2 SNEGSKA (reference sequence). CDR3 region: CSALQLDEQFF. Written as DNA, the CDR3 is TGCAGTGCTCTCCAGTTGGATGAGCAGTTCTTC.

The V gene is TRBV5-1, the J gene TRBJ2-1, with a possible D match to TRBD1 (5 bases). Germline lookup yields CDR1 SGHRS and CDR2 YFSETQ. The V end lost 5 bases, the J end lost 8 bases, and 11 bases lay between the germline ends. This CDR3 has 12 amino acids. CDR3 sequence (DNA): TGCGCCAGCAGACGTGGGGCGGATGAGCAGTTCTTC. Amino acids: CASRRGADEQFF.

This clone appeared a single time. The rearrangement links TRBV7-6 to TRBJ1-2; 7 bases line up with TRBD1. V gave up 5 bases and J gave up 2 bases; unmatched junction bases: 8. The CDR3 has 15 residues. Germline assignment: CDR1 SGHVS and CDR2 FNYEAQ. CDR3: CASSDRQGPNYGYTF. The CDR3 nucleotides read TGTGCCAGCAGCGACCGACAGGGACCCAACTATGGCTACACCTTC.

The CDR3 loop is CASSFLGPTDTQYF. CDR3 coding DNA: TGTGCCAGCAGCTTTCTGGGGCCCACAGATACGCAGTATTTT. The chain employs TRBV5-6 and TRBJ2-3, with a tentative D call TRBD1 (5 bases). The length of the CDR3 is 14 residues. Trimming took off 2 bases at V and 2 bases at J, with 9 bases between the two ends. Germline V gene sequence: CDR1 SGHDT, CDR2 YYEEEE. The full variable domain, with the rest looked up from reference TRBV5-6 and TRBJ2-3, is DAGVTQSPTHLIKTRGQQVTLRCSPKSGHDTVSWYQQALGQGPQFIFQYYEEEERQRGNFPDRFSGHQFPNYSSELNVNALLLGDSALYLCASSFLGPTDTQYFGPGTRLTVL.

This chain links TRBV5-8 with TRBJ2-7, with a weak D call TRBD1 (5 bases). Germline CDR1 and CDR2: SGHTS and YDEGEE. This CDR3 is built from 13 residues. Trimming cost V 1 base and J 2 bases, with 7 bases left between them. CDR3 amino acids: CASSLRQTYEQYF. The DNA of the CDR3 is TGTGCCAGCAGCTTGAGACAGACCTACGAGCAGTACTTC. The full variable domain, in which reference TRBV5-8 and TRBJ2-7 provide the parts outside the CDR3, is EAGVTQSPTHLIKTRGQQATLRCSPISGHTSVYWYQQALGLGLQFLLWYDEGEERNRGNFPPRFSGRQFPNYSSELNVNALELEDSALYLCASSLRQTYEQYFGPGTRLTVT.